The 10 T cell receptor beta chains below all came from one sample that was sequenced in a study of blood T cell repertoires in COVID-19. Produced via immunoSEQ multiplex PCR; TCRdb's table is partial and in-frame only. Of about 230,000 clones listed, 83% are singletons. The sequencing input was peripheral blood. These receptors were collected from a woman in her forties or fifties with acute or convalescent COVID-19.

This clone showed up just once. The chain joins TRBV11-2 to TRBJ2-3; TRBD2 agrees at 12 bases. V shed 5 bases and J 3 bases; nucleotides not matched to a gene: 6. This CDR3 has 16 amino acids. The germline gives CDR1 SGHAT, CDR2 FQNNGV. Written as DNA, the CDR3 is TGTGCCAGCAGCCCCACCGGACTAGCGGGAACAGATACGCAGTATTTT. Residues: CASSPTGLAGTDTQYF.

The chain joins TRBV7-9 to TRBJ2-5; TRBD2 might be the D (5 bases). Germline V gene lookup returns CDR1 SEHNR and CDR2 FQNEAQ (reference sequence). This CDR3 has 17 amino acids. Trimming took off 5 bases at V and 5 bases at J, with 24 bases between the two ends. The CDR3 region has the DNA TGTGCCAGCAGCCTAGTCCCGGGGATGGCTATGCAGGAGACCCAGTACTTC. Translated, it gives CASSLVPGMAMQETQYF.

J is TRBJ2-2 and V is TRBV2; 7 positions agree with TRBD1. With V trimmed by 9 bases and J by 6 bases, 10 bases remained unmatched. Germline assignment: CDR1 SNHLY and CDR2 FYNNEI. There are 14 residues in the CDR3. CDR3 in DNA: TGTGCCAGTGAACGACAGGGTGGCCCCGGGGAGCTGTTTTTT. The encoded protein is CASERQGGPGELFF.

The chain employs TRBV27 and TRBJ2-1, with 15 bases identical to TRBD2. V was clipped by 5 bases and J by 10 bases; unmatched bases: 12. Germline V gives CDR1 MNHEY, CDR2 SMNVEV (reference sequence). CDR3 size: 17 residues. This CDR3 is CASSARTSGGAPIEQFF. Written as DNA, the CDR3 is TGTGCCAGCAGTGCGCGGACTAGCGGGGGGGCACCAATCGAGCAGTTCTTC.

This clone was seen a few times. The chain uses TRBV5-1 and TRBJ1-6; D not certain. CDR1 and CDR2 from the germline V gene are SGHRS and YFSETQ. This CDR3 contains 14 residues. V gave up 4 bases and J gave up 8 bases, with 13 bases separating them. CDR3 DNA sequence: TGCGCCAGCAGCCTACTAGGCGCTGATTCACCCCTCCACTTT. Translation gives CASSLLGADSPLHF.

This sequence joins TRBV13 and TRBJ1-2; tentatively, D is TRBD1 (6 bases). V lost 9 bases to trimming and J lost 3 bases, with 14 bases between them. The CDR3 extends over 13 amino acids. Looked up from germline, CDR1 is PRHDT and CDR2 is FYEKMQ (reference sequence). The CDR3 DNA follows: TGTGCCAGTAACTTCAGGGGCTACTATGGCTACACCTTC. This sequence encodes CASNFRGYYGYTF.

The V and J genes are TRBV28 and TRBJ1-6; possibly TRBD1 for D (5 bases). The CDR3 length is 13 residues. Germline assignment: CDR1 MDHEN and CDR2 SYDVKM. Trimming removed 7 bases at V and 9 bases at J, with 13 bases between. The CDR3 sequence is CASIEGRGSPLHF. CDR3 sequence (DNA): TGTGCCAGCATAGAGGGGCGGGGTTCACCCCTCCACTTT.

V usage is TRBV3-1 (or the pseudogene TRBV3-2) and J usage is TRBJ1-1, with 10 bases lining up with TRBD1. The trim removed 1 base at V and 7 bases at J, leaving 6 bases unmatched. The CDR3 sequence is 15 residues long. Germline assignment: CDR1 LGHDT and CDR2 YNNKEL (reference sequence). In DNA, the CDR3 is TGTGCCAGCAGCCAAGGGGGGACAGGGGCGGGTGAAGCTTTCTTT. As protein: CASSQGGTGAGEAFF.

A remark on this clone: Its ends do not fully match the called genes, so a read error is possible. The CDR3, as DNA: TGTGCCAGCAGTTTGGCTAGCGGGAGAATCAATGAGCAGTTCTTC. Residues: CASSLASGRINEQFF. V is TRBV5-4 and J is TRBJ2-1, with 10 bases fitting TRBD2. The CDR3 loop spans 15 amino acids. Germline CDR1 is SGHNT and CDR2 is YYREEE (reference sequence).

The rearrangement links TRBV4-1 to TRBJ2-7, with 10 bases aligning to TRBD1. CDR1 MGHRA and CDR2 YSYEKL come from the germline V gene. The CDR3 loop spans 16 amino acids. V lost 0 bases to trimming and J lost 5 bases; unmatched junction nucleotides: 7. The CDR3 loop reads CASSQDFGTGVDEQYF. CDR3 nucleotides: TGCGCCAGCAGCCAAGATTTTGGGACAGGGGTCGACGAGCAGTACTTC.